The 28 T cell receptor beta chains in this list originate from one sample, sequenced in a study of shared clonotypes between healthy human individuals. TCRdb's table, derived via immunoSEQ multiplex PCR, lists solely in-frame clones and lacks some. The profile shows about 2.2 million clones, 90% to 95% of them singletons. CD45RO negativity and positive selection for CCR7 defined naive CD8 cells, a population that excluded terminally differentiated effector memory CD45RA+ cells. Sequenced material: naive CD8+ T cells from PBMCs. These receptors all stem from a man aged 18 to 29 in good health. Some clones in this sample may be carry-over from other donors' samples.

This clone was found a few times. The chain joins TRBV4-3 to TRBJ1-2; 10 bases align to TRBD1. Germline values: CDR1 LGHNA, CDR2 YSLEER. V lost 0 bases to trimming and J lost 8 bases; unmatched junction nucleotides: 3. CDR3 length: 14 amino acids. CDR3 nucleotide sequence: TGCGCCAGCAGCCAAGAGACAGGGGGCTACGGCTACACCTTC. It encodes CASSQETGGYGYTF.

The V and J genes are TRBV28 and TRBJ2-3; either TRBD1 or TRBD2 may supply D (5 bases each). The CDR3 totals 17 residues. Trimming cost V 5 bases and J 1 base, with 19 bases left between them. Germline CDR1 reads MDHEN; CDR2 reads SYDVKM. CDR3 in amino acids: CASSPFQGWGGTDTQYF. The CDR3 nucleotides are TGTGCCAGCAGTCCTTTTCAGGGTTGGGGAGGCACAGATACGCAGTATTTT.

This chain connects TRBV4-3 to TRBJ2-7; D perhaps matches TRBD1 (5 bases). V gave up 1 base and J gave up 0 bases, with 10 bases separating them. This CDR3 region has 15 residues. The germline CDR1 and CDR2 sequences are LGHNA and YSLEER. CDR3 loop: CASSQADDSSYEQYF. DNA for the CDR3: TGCGCCAGCAGCCAAGCGGACGACAGCTCCTACGAGCAGTACTTC.

The rearrangement uses TRBV29-1 and TRBJ2-3; perhaps TRBD1 as D (8 bases). Trimming took off 6 bases at V and 5 bases at J, with 15 bases between the two ends. This CDR3 region has 13 residues. Germline V CDR1 and CDR2: SQVTM, ANQGSEA. CDR3: CSVQTGEGDTQYF. The CDR3 nucleotides are TGCAGCGTCCAGACAGGGGAGGGAGATACGCAGTATTTT.

This chain links TRBV7-9 with TRBJ2-1; weak D call: TRBD2 (5 bases). The germline V and J ends were trimmed by 3 bases and 3 bases, with 15 bases remaining between them. CDR1 SEHNR and CDR2 FQNEAQ come from the germline V gene (reference sequence). The CDR3 extends over 16 amino acids. The DNA of the CDR3 is TGTGCCAGCAGCTTCGGGGAGATAGGTGGCTACAATGAGCAGTTCTTC. The encoded protein is CASSFGEIGGYNEQFF.

This clone was seen only once. The chain links TRBV27 to TRBJ1-2; TRBD1 is a possible D gene (6 bases). V lost 5 bases, J lost 5 bases, and 15 bases lay in between. CDR3 length equals 14 residues. In germline, CDR1 is MNHEY, CDR2 SMNVEV (reference sequence). CDR3 sequence: CASSPQGGVYGYTF. The CDR3 nucleotides are TGTGCCAGCAGTCCACAGGGTGGGGTATATGGCTACACCTTC.

The chain has TRBV14 and TRBJ2-5; no clear D. In germline, CDR1 is SGHDN, CDR2 FVKESK. This CDR3 is 13 amino acids long. Trimming shortened V by 3 bases and J by 8 bases, and 13 bases separated the two germline ends. As DNA, the CDR3 is TGTGCCAGCAGCCACCGGGTCAAATATACCCAGTACTTC. It encodes CASSHRVKYTQYF.

The chain combines TRBV13 with TRBJ1-3, with a tentative D call TRBD1 (5 bases). CDR1 and CDR2 (germline): PRHDT, FYEKMQ (reference sequence). V lost 3 bases and J 3 bases, leaving 15 bases between the germline ends. There are 16 residues in the CDR3. The CDR3: CASSLGPEDVGNTIYF. DNA of the CDR3: TGTGCCAGCAGCTTGGGACCGGAGGACGTTGGAAACACCATATATTTT.

This clone turned up a few times. The chain links TRBV6-8 to TRBJ2-2, with a tentative D call TRBD1 (5 bases). Germline values: CDR1 MNHGY, CDR2 SAAAGT. The CDR3 totals 15 residues. With 7 bases removed from V and 7 bases from J, the gap between germline ends came to 19 bases. CDR3 loop: CASISAQGPGGELFF. The CDR3 DNA is TGTGCCAGCATTTCGGCGCAGGGTCCTGGCGGGGAGCTGTTTTTT.

V and J are TRBV27 and TRBJ2-7; 7 bases line up with TRBD2. This CDR3 is 14 amino acids long. V dropped 0 bases and J dropped 5; count of bases not matched to a gene: 4. Germline V lookup: CDR1 MNHEY, CDR2 SMNVEV (reference sequence). CDR3 in amino acids: CASSLSRLANEQYF. CDR3 sequence (DNA): TGTGCCAGCAGTTTATCTAGACTAGCCAACGAGCAGTACTTC.

V is TRBV5-8 and J is TRBJ2-1; 10 bases map to TRBD1. This CDR3 contains 15 residues. Germline CDR1 SGHTS, CDR2 YDEGEE. The J segment lost 6 bases and the V segment lost 4 bases, leaving 7 bases of the junction unmatched. DNA for the CDR3: TGTGCCAGCAGCCTGACAGGGGGCCGTGTCAATGAGCAGTTCTTC. This gives the protein CASSLTGGRVNEQFF.

The V call is TRBV28, the J call TRBJ1-5; D gene uncertain. The V end lost 6 bases, the J end lost 0 bases, and 12 bases lay between the germline ends. The CDR3 extends over 15 amino acids. CDR1 is MDHEN, CDR2 SYDVKM, per germline. The CDR3 coding sequence is TGTGCCAGCAGCCCCCGGCAGATTAGCAATCAGCCCCAGCATTTT. Protein: CASSPRQISNQPQHF.

V and J are TRBV19 and TRBJ2-3, with 7 bases lining up with TRBD2. Germline trimming cut 1 base from V and 8 bases from J; bases unmatched to any gene: 3. CDR1 is LNHDA and CDR2 is SQIVND in the germline V gene (reference sequence). The CDR3 is 13 residues long. CDR3 loop: CASSIAASGTQYF. DNA for the CDR3: TGTGCCAGTAGTATAGCGGCTAGCGGTACGCAGTATTTT. The full variable domain, completed using reference TRBV19 and TRBJ2-3, is DGGITQSPKYLFRKEGQNVTLSCEQNLNHDAMYWYRQDPGQGLRLIYYSQIVNDFQKGDIAEGYSVSREKKESFPLTVTSAQKNPTAFYLCASSIAASGTQYFGPGTRLTVL.

V usage is TRBV27 and J usage is TRBJ2-1, with 9 bases matching TRBD2. Per the germline V gene, CDR1 is MNHEY and CDR2 is SMNVEV (reference sequence). The CDR3 length is 15 residues. V lost 8 bases to trimming and J lost 1 base; unmatched junction nucleotides: 6. CDR3 sequence: CASVRSGRSYNEQFF. The CDR3 DNA is TGTGCCAGCGTGAGAAGCGGGAGGTCCTACAATGAGCAGTTCTTC.

The V gene is TRBV4-3, the J gene TRBJ2-1; the match to TRBD2 covers 10 bases. The ends lost 3 bases at V and 7 bases at J; junction bases unmatched: 9. Germline V gene lookup returns CDR1 LGHNA and CDR2 YSLEER. CDR3 length: 16 residues. CDR3 in amino acids: CASSHPPAGGPNEQFF. Here the CDR3 DNA reads TGCGCCAGCAGCCACCCCCCAGCGGGAGGGCCTAATGAGCAGTTCTTC.

This clone showed up just once. The gene calls are TRBV6-4 and TRBJ2-2, with no clear D. V lost 6 bases, J lost 4 bases, and 9 bases lay in between. CDR3 length: 13 residues. CDR1 and CDR2 (germline): MRHNA, SNTAGT. The CDR3 nucleotides are TGTGCCAGCAGCGACGGAGCCACCGGGGAGCTGTTTTTT. Amino acid sequence: CASSDGATGELFF.

The chain links TRBV7-9 to TRBJ2-4, with TRBD1 identical over 7 bases. The CDR3 has 18 residues. Germline V lookup: CDR1 SEHNR, CDR2 FQNEAQ (reference sequence). The junction had 9 bases not matched to a gene; V was cut back by 1 base and J by 0 bases. CDR3 DNA sequence: TGTGCCAGCAGCTTAGGGCCCGGGACAGCAGTAGCCAAAAACATTCAGTACTTC. Encoded protein: CASSLGPGTAVAKNIQYF. Combining the CDR3 with reference TRBV7-9 and TRBJ2-4 gives the whole variable domain DTGVSQNPRHKITKRGQNVTFRCDPISEHNRLYWYRQTLGQGPEFLTYFQNEAQLEKSRLLSDRFSAERPKGSFSTLEIQRTEQGDSAMYLCASSLGPGTAVAKNIQYFGAGTRLSVL.

The gene calls are TRBV6-1 and TRBJ2-1, with D possibly matching TRBD2 (6 bases). The CDR3 has 16 residues. The germline V gene has CDR1 MNHNS and CDR2 SASEGT. V dropped 8 bases and J dropped 5 bases, with 22 bases sitting between them. The CDR3 DNA reads TGTGCCAGCCCTGAAGCTCGGGGGTCGATTCACAATGAGCAGTTCTTC. Translated, it gives CASPEARGSIHNEQFF.

Remarks on this clone: The identical CDR3 is also encoded by other nucleotide sequences in the sample. The chain is built from TRBV5-1 and TRBJ1-1; no definite D call. The V and J ends lost 0 bases and 4 bases respectively, with 7 bases between them. CDR1 and CDR2 from the germline V gene are SGHRS and YFSETQ. The CDR3 has 13 amino acids. This chain's CDR3 is CASSLGGITEAFF. CDR3 bases: TGCGCCAGCAGCTTGGGGGGTATCACTGAAGCTTTCTTT.

The rearrangement links TRBV7-9 to TRBJ2-4, with D unresolved. V was clipped by 5 bases and J by 11 bases, with 16 bases between them. This CDR3 has 13 amino acids. Germline V CDR1 and CDR2: SEHNR, FQNEAQ (reference sequence). The CDR3 sequence is CASSQDAIRLQYF. The CDR3 DNA is TGTGCCAGCAGCCAAGACGCCATTCGGCTTCAGTACTTC.

This clone showed up just a few times. The same CDR3 arises from other DNA sequences in this sample as well. This chain links TRBV7-9 with TRBJ1-1; D is unresolved. The CDR3 consists of 12 residues. From germline, CDR1 is SEHNR and CDR2 FQNEAQ (reference sequence). The V end lost 3 bases, the J end lost 5 bases, and 7 bases lay between the germline ends. This chain's CDR3 is CASSFGDTEAFF. The CDR3 nucleotides are TGTGCCAGCAGCTTCGGGGATACTGAAGCTTTCTTT.

This rearrangement joins TRBV14 to TRBJ2-7, with TRBD2 matching 9 bases. Trimming cost V 1 base and J 3 bases; bases outside gene matches: 7. This CDR3 contains 16 residues. Germline CDR1 SGHDN, CDR2 FVKESK. CDR3 DNA: TGTGCCAGCAGCCAAGGGCTAGCGGGAATGTTCTACGAGCAGTACTTC. As protein: CASSQGLAGMFYEQYF. The full variable domain, its missing parts supplied by reference TRBV14 and TRBJ2-7, is EAGVTQFPSHSVIEKGQTVTLRCDPISGHDNLYWYRRVMGKEIKFLLHFVKESKQDESGMPNNRFLAERTGGTYSTLKVQPAELEDSGVYFCASSQGLAGMFYEQYFGPGTRLTVT.

The V call is TRBV28, the J call TRBJ1-1; TRBD1 is a possible D gene (5 bases). The CDR3 is made up of 16 amino acids. V lost 1 base to trimming and J lost 5 bases, with 17 bases between them. Per germline, CDR1 MDHEN and CDR2 SYDVKM. CDR3 sequence (DNA): TGTGCCAGCAGTTTATTTAGCACGGGACGGGGGACTGAAGCTTTCTTT. This sequence encodes CASSLFSTGRGTEAFF.

The genes are TRBV10-2 and TRBJ1-2, with D hard to call. The V end was cut by 7 bases, the J end by 2 bases, with 11 bases between. The CDR3 covers 13 residues. The germline gives CDR1 WSHSY, CDR2 SAAADI. The CDR3 DNA reads TGCGCCAGCATAGGCAGCAACAACTATGGCTACACCTTC. As protein: CASIGSNNYGYTF.

Points on this clone: At the DNA level, this CDR3 is encoded by other sequences in the same sample as well. The chain combines TRBV19 with TRBJ1-5, with no clear D. Per the germline V gene, CDR1 is LNHDA and CDR2 is SQIVND (reference sequence). The CDR3 is 14 residues long. With 2 bases removed from V and 4 bases from J, the gap between germline ends came to 9 bases. The CDR3 coding sequence is TGTGCCAGTAGTATAAGGACGCTGAATCAGCCCCAGCATTTT. It yields the protein CASSIRTLNQPQHF.

In nucleotides, the CDR3 is TGTGCCAGCACAGGGGGGGGTGGCTACACCTTC. This translates into CASTGGGGYTF. The gene calls are TRBV25-1 and TRBJ1-2, with 7 bases fitting TRBD1. Germline CDR1 MGHDK, CDR2 SYGVNS. The CDR3 is 11 amino acids. V lost 7 bases, J lost 7 bases, and 3 bases stayed unmatched.

CDR3 amino acids: CASKLTGGDEQYF. CDR3 nucleotides: TGTGCCAGCAAATTGACAGGGGGCGACGAGCAGTACTTC. V usage is TRBV27 and J usage is TRBJ2-7; 10 bases map to TRBD1. From germline, CDR1 is MNHEY and CDR2 SMNVEV (reference sequence). The CDR3 covers 13 residues. The V gene end was trimmed by 7 bases and the J gene end by 5 bases; junction bases not matched to a gene: 5.

The chain recombines TRBV27 with TRBJ2-5; TRBD1 aligns across 7 bases. Germline CDR1 reads MNHEY; CDR2 reads SMNVEV (reference sequence). V shed 6 bases, J shed 5 bases, and the junction held 15 bases outside the gene matches. This CDR3 has 16 residues. CDR3 DNA sequence: TGTGCCAGCAGGCAATTCACAGGGGCGCGCGTGGAGACCCAGTACTTC. This translates into CASRQFTGARVETQYF.